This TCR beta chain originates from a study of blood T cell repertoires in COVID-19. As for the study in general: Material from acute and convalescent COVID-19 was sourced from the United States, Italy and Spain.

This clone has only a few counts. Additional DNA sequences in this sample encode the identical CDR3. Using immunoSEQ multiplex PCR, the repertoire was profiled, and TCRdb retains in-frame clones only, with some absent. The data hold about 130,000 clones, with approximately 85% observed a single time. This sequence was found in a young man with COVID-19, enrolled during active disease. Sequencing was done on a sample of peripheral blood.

CDR3 DNA sequence: TGTGCCAGCAGCCTGGACAGGGACACTGAAGCTTTCTTT. Translating it yields CASSLDRDTEAFF. The J gene is TRBJ1-1, the V gene TRBV11-2, with 8 bases matching TRBD1. Trimming at V came to 5 bases and at J to 3 bases, leaving 2 bases not matched to a gene. Germline CDR1 reads SGHAT; CDR2 reads FQNNGV. The CDR3 is 13 amino acids.